The 8 T cell receptor beta chains listed next were all sequenced from one sample in a study of T cell responses to AZD1222 COVID-19 vaccine. Assay: immunoSEQ multiplex PCR; the TCRdb copy retains only in-frame clones and omits some. The sample has more than 75,000 clones; roughly 90% are singletons. The sequences come from peripheral blood, collected on day 0 of AZD1222 vaccination. The receptor source for this set is an adult in good health.

This chain connects TRBV23-1 to TRBJ1-1; D is unresolved. TRBV23-1 counts as an open reading frame of uncertain function. This CDR3 is built from 11 residues. V lost 11 bases and J 4 bases, leaving 11 bases between the germline ends. The CDR3 DNA sequence: TGCGCCTTACAAGTCGGCACTGAAGCTTTCTTT. Its protein is CALQVGTEAFF.

The V gene is TRBV21-1, the J gene TRBJ2-3; no check of the table's D call, TRBD2, against the DNA was made. TRBV21-1 is a documented pseudogene. The CDR3 sequence is 16 residues long. CDR3 nucleotide sequence: TGTGCCAGCAGCAAAGGTAAGCGGGAGGGCCAGGATACGCAGTATTTT. As protein: CASSKGKREGQDTQYF.

The V call is TRBV7-2, the J call TRBJ2-5; tentatively, D is TRBD2 (6 bases). Trimming shortened V by 0 bases and J by 7 bases, and 12 bases separated the two germline ends. The germline V gene encodes CDR1 SGHTA and CDR2 FQGNSA. The CDR3 extends over 14 amino acids. CDR3 amino acids: CASSLARGAGTQYF. The CDR3 coding sequence is TGTGCCAGCAGCTTAGCCCGCGGGGCGGGGACCCAGTACTTC.

The J gene is TRBJ2-1, the V gene TRBV24-1; TRBD2 aligns across 14 bases. The germline V gene encodes CDR1 KGHDR and CDR2 SFDVKD. The CDR3 covers 16 residues. V lost 4 bases, J lost 8 bases, and 6 bases stayed unmatched. The CDR3 is CATSDAGTSGSDEQFF. The CDR3 DNA sequence: TGTGCCACCAGTGACGCCGGGACTAGCGGGAGCGATGAGCAGTTCTTC.

The chain is built from TRBV7-8 and TRBJ1-2; D not resolved. Trimming shortened V by 5 bases and J by 0 bases, and 10 bases separated the two germline ends. The CDR3 length is 14 residues. The germline gives CDR1 SGHVS, CDR2 FQNEAQ. CDR3 nucleotide sequence: TGTGCCAGCAGCCCCGCCGAGGCTAACTATGGCTACACCTTC. It yields the protein CASSPAEANYGYTF.

J is TRBJ2-7 and V is TRBV28; 9 bases agree with TRBD2. CDR1 is MDHEN and CDR2 is SYDVKM in the germline V gene. V was clipped by 7 bases and J by 5 bases; unmatched bases: 6. The CDR3 has 13 residues. This CDR3 is CASISGSSDEQYF. DNA for the CDR3: TGTGCCAGCATTAGCGGGAGTTCGGACGAGCAGTACTTC. Filled out from reference TRBV28 and TRBJ2-7, the complete variable domain reads DVKVTQSSRYLVKRTGEKVFLECVQDMDHENMFWYRQDPGLGLRLIYFSYDVKMKEKGDIPEGYSVSREKKERFSLILESASTNQTSMYLCASISGSSDEQYFGPGTRLTVT.

The CDR3 loop reads CASSIEPSGSADEQFF. The CDR3 DNA reads TGTGCCAGTAGTATCGAGCCTAGCGGGAGTGCTGATGAGCAGTTCTTC. This chain joins TRBV19 and TRBJ2-1, with 10 bases lining up with TRBD2. The CDR3 is 16 amino acids. Germline trimming cut 3 bases from V and 8 bases from J; bases unmatched to any gene: 10. The germline gives CDR1 LNHDA, CDR2 SQIVND (reference sequence).

This clone was seen only once. The chain has TRBV19 and TRBJ2-1; 7 bases match TRBD1. The CDR3 runs 18 residues. CDR1 and CDR2 from the germline V gene are LNHDA and SQIVND (reference sequence). The J segment lost 9 bases and the V segment lost 4 bases, leaving 21 bases of the junction unmatched. Here the CDR3 DNA reads TGTGCCAGTAGTACCCTCCTCCAAGGGAGACAGGGTTTGACTGAGCAGTTCTTC. Translating gives CASSTLLQGRQGLTEQFF.